This note documents a single T cell receptor beta chain sequence. What it recognizes is unknown. This record comes from a study of shared clonotypes between healthy human individuals. The germline V gene encodes CDR1 SQVTM and CDR2 ANQGSEA. The CDR3 length is 17 residues. The V and J ends lost 6 bases and 0 bases respectively, with 24 bases between them. Notes on the study in general: Inspection by rarefaction showed sorted-subset sequencing to be incomplete despite large depth. The expectation was that sequencing depth would affect clonotype sharing among donors. It was the non-shared clonotypes that had lower generation probabilities than clonotypes shared by all four donors.

Libraries were prepared by immunoSEQ multiplex PCR; TCRdb keeps only in-frame clonotypes and omits some of them. The data hold under 2.5 million clones, with about 90% observed a single time. This receptor was taken from a man aged 18 to 29 in good health. Some clones in this sample may be carry-over from other donors' samples. The sequencing input was naive CD4+ T cells from PBMCs. Subset indicated: CD45RA+ positively selected. V and J are TRBV29-1 and TRBJ2-7, with D possibly being TRBD1 (6 bases). The CDR3 sequence: CSVAPSSDRMVSYEQYF. The DNA of the CDR3 is TGCAGCGTCGCACCTTCCTCGGACAGAATGGTCTCCTACGAGCAGTACTTC.